This TCR beta chain was identified in a study of T cells in Graves' hyperthyroidism and ophthalmopathy. This CDR3 comprises 15 residues. Unmatched junction bases numbered 9, after V lost 6 bases and J lost 3 bases. CDR1 MNHNS and CDR2 SASEGT come from the germline V gene. Patients counted as stable if ophthalmopathy did not develop within 18 months. Around 10 ml of fresh peripheral blood supplied the PBMCs. This clonotype was detected a few times. Its target is unknown. Overall study findings and caveats: Before onset, by a median of around 6.1 months, the model predicted ophthalmopathy. A 13 V-J model separated ophthalmopathy from stable hyperthyroidism.

Amplification of TCR beta CDR3 regions was performed using RNA transcripts as template. HTBI primers were used for first-round RT-PCR of the TCR CDR3. TCRdb re-analysed the multiplex PCR reads in MiXCR, keeping a single row per CDR3 protein. This table holds about 710,000 distinct CDR3 sequences, approximately 16% found once. Sequenced input: blood. The receptor was derived from a man aged 18 to 30 with Graves' hyperthyroidism. This chain joins TRBV6-1 and TRBJ2-7; TRBD2 matches 9 bases. The CDR3 DNA reads as TGTGCCAGCAGACCGACAGCGGGAGGAGGCTACGAGCAGTACTTC. Protein sequence: CASRPTAGGGYEQYF.